Listed here are 4 T cell receptor beta chains from one sample, sequenced in a study of response to subunit inactivated influenza vaccine. TCRdb ran MiXCR on the RT-PCR reads and lists one entry per CDR3 protein. The data hold fewer than 650,000 distinct CDR3 sequences, with under 15% observed a single time. The material sequenced was PBMCs from blood, taken 40 to 50 days after vaccination. The receptors were gathered from a man aged 50 to 60 who received an inactivated influenza vaccine.

This sequence joins TRBV29-1 and TRBJ2-1; D possibly corresponds to TRBD1 (5 bases). CDR1 is SQVTM, CDR2 ANQGSEA, per germline. The CDR3 is 12 amino acids. Trimming left V 2 bases short and J 7 bases short, with 9 bases between. CDR3 amino acids: CSVEKQENEQFF. CDR3 DNA: TGCAGCGTTGAAAAACAGGAGAATGAGCAGTTCTTC.

The chain couples TRBV12-5 to TRBJ2-1; 9 bases agree with TRBD1. CDR1 LGHNT and CDR2 FRNRAP come from the germline V gene. Trimming at V came to 5 bases and at J to 8 bases, leaving 7 bases not matched to a gene. This CDR3 is 14 amino acids long. The CDR3 nucleotides read TGTGCTAGTGGTCCAGGACAGGGGTTGCATGAGCAGTTCTTC. Its protein is CASGPGQGLHEQFF.

This clonotype came up a few times. This chain uses TRBV27 with TRBJ2-7; D is perhaps TRBD2 (5 bases). Looked up from germline, CDR1 is MNHEY and CDR2 is SMNVEV (reference sequence). CDR3 size: 14 residues. Trimming removed 0 bases at V and 6 bases at J, with 12 bases between. The CDR3 loop is CASSLSSLAGEQYF. The CDR3 DNA is TGTGCCAGCAGTTTATCGAGCCTAGCTGGCGAGCAGTACTTC.

This clonotype was seen a handful of times. As DNA, the CDR3 is TGCGCCAGCAGTAGGGACAGTGCGTCCTACGAGCAGTACTTC. Protein product: CASSRDSASYEQYF. The chain is built from TRBV10-1 and TRBJ2-7; 7 bases fit TRBD1. Germline-derived CDR1 and CDR2 are WNHNN and SYGVQD (reference sequence). The CDR3 sequence is 14 residues long. V shed 5 bases and J 1 base; nucleotides not matched to a gene: 5.